This T cell receptor (beta chain) was sequenced during a study of cytomegalovirus exposure and HLA in healthy donors. The PCR contained 60 Vbeta and 13 Jbeta primers. Profiling relied on immunoSEQ multiplex PCR, and the TCRdb table lists in-frame clones only, not all of them. The sample includes some 150,000 clones, around 80% of them seen just once. Germline values: CDR1 WNHNN, CDR2 SYGVQD (reference sequence). With 0 bases removed from V and 7 bases from J, the gap between germline ends came to 7 bases. This CDR3 contains 13 residues. Sequencing input: PBMCs. The clonotype originates from a young man in good health and CMV-seropositive. The chain is built from TRBV10-1 and TRBJ2-1, with D unclear. The CDR3 DNA sequence: TGCGCCAGCAGTGAGTCGGAGAGGAATGAGCAGTTCTTC. Translated: CASSESERNEQFF.